These T cell receptor beta chains were read from a single sample in a study of T cell responses to AZD1222 COVID-19 vaccine. Generated by immunoSEQ multiplex PCR, the TCRdb table keeps only in-frame clones and is missing some. The repertoire consists of fewer than 85,000 clones, with under 90% occurring once and the leading ten covering about 1.3%. The sample in question was peripheral blood, obtained 28 days after the second AZD1222 dose. Receptors were obtained from an adult who received the AZD1222 COVID-19 vaccine. Each CDR3 is given with its conserved first and last residue. The D gene is left open where the match is weak. Size tells how often a clone was seen (once, few, many) or the class of an expanded clone, and some rows leave it out.

CDR3aa: CASSPPGRMNTEAFF
CDR3nt: TGTGCCAGCTCACCGCCGGGTAGAATGAACACTGAAGCTTTCTTT
v_gene: TRBV18
j_gene: TRBJ1-1
abundance: few
d_gene: .

CDR3aa: CASSEGSAEQYF
CDR3nt: TGTGCCAGCAGTGAAGGGTCGGCCGAGCAGTACTTC
v_gene: TRBV2
j_gene: TRBJ2-7
abundance: .
d_gene: .

CDR3aa: CASSPWTPPTDTQYF
CDR3nt: TGTGCCAGCAGCCCCTGGACGCCGCCCACAGATACGCAGTATTTT
v_gene: TRBV9
j_gene: TRBJ2-3
abundance: .
d_gene: .

CDR3aa: CATSREANTEAFF
CDR3nt: TGTGCCACCAGCAGAGAGGCGAACACTGAAGCTTTCTTT
v_gene: TRBV15
j_gene: TRBJ1-1
abundance: .
d_gene: .

CDR3aa: CASSFGGGGPSEKLFF
CDR3nt: TGTGCCAGCAGCTTCGGAGGGGGTGGCCCGTCGGAAAAACTGTTTTTT
v_gene: TRBV11-2
j_gene: TRBJ1-4
abundance: .
d_gene: .

CDR3aa: CASSSGLRGPEQYF
CDR3nt: TGTGCCAGCAGTTCGGGGCTCCGGGGCCCCGAGCAGTACTTC
v_gene: TRBV6-5
j_gene: TRBJ2-7
abundance: .
d_gene: .

CDR3aa: CASSQEGGSGPGEQFF
CDR3nt: TGTGCCAGCAGCCAAGAAGGCGGGAGTGGACCTGGTGAGCAGTTCTTC
v_gene: TRBV3-1/TRBV3-2
j_gene: TRBJ2-1
abundance: .
d_gene: TRBD2

CDR3aa: CAIRPTGISGNTIYF
CDR3nt: TGTGCCATCAGGCCTACAGGGATCTCTGGAAACACCATATATTTT
v_gene: TRBV10-3
j_gene: TRBJ1-3
abundance: .
d_gene: .

CDR3aa: CASSFPGQETQYF
CDR3nt: TGTGCCAGCAGTTTCCCAGGACAAGAGACCCAGTACTTC
v_gene: TRBV28
j_gene: TRBJ2-5
abundance: .
d_gene: .

CDR3aa: CASREGPDPYEQYF
CDR3nt: TGTGCCAGCAGGGAGGGACCCGACCCCTACGAGCAGTACTTC
v_gene: TRBV28
j_gene: TRBJ2-7
abundance: .
d_gene: .

CDR3aa: CASSLSGQDTEAFF
CDR3nt: TGCGCCAGCAGCTTGTCGGGGCAGGACACTGAAGCTTTCTTT
v_gene: TRBV5-1
j_gene: TRBJ1-1
abundance: once
d_gene: .

CDR3aa: CASSPGSRAFSYEQYF
CDR3nt: TGCGCCAGCAGCCCCGGGTCCCGGGCATTCTCCTACGAGCAGTACTTC
v_gene: TRBV5-1
j_gene: TRBJ2-7
abundance: .
d_gene: .

CDR3aa: CASSLNSDNSYNEQFF
CDR3nt: TGTGCCAGCAGCTTAAATTCGGACAACTCCTACAATGAGCAGTTCTTC
v_gene: TRBV11-3
j_gene: TRBJ2-1
abundance: .
d_gene: .

CDR3aa: CSVDLRGNEQFF
CDR3nt: TGCAGCGTTGATCTCAGAGGGAATGAGCAGTTCTTC
v_gene: TRBV29-1
j_gene: TRBJ2-1
abundance: .
d_gene: .

CDR3aa: CASRPAGGGSYNEQFF
CDR3nt: TGTGCCAGCAGACCAGCTGGGGGAGGATCCTACAATGAGCAGTTCTTC
v_gene: TRBV5-4
j_gene: TRBJ2-1
abundance: .
d_gene: .

CDR3aa: CAWGDGQGSYEKLFF
CDR3nt: TGTGCCTGGGGGGACGGACAGGGAAGTTATGAAAAACTGTTTTTT
v_gene: TRBV30
j_gene: TRBJ1-4
abundance: few
d_gene: TRBD1

CDR3aa: CASSFGGASQPQHF
CDR3nt: TGTGCCAGCAGCTTCGGCGGGGCGAGCCAGCCCCAGCATTTT
v_gene: TRBV7-2
j_gene: TRBJ1-5
abundance: .
d_gene: .

CDR3aa: CSASDRFIAKATNEKLFF
CDR3nt: TGCAGTGCCAGTGACAGGTTTATAGCGAAAGCAACTAATGAAAAACTGTTTTTT
v_gene: TRBV20-1
j_gene: TRBJ1-4
abundance: .
d_gene: .